These T cell receptor beta chains were read from a single sample in a study of blood T cell repertoires in COVID-19. Clones were sequenced by immunoSEQ multiplex PCR, and TCRdb holds only the in-frame ones, with some missing. The data hold roughly 350,000 clones, with over 80% observed a single time. Sequences were obtained from peripheral blood. Receptor source: a woman aged 45-65 years with COVID-19, enrolled during active disease. CDR3s include the opening cysteine and the closing phenylalanine or tryptophan. The D gene is left open where the match is weak. Size values are once, few and many counts, or a class for expanded clones, and some rows have none.

>TRBJ1-4|.|TRBD1|14|TRBV6-5
CASSHRGLGEKLFF
TGTGCCAGCAGTCACAGGGGGCTTGGCGAAAAACTGTTTTTT
>TRBJ1-2|.|.|13|TRBV30
CAWSPDRDYGYTF
TGTGCCTGGAGTCCAGACAGAGACTATGGCTACACCTTC
>TRBJ1-2|.|.|18|TRBV11-2
CASSLVRLGRGRGYGYTF
TGTGCCAGCAGCTTAGTGCGCCTCGGACGGGGAAGAGGGTATGGCTACACCTTC
>TRBJ2-1|.|TRBD2|15|TRBV6-6
CASSPTSGIINEQFF
TGTGCCAGCAGCCCGACTAGCGGGATCATTAATGAGCAGTTCTTC
>TRBJ2-2|.|TRBD2|16|TRBV11-2
CASSLAGGKDTGELFF
TGTGCCAGCAGCTTGGCGGGAGGGAAGGACACCGGGGAGCTGTTTTTT
>TRBJ2-7|.|.|10|TRBV29-1
CSVGAYEQYF
TGCAGCGTTGGAGCCTACGAGCAGTACTTC
>TRBJ2-7|.|TRBD2|14|TRBV30
CAWSPSGLSYEQYF
TGTGCCTGGAGCCCATCGGGACTAAGCTACGAGCAGTACTTC
>TRBJ1-5|few|TRBD1|16|TRBV2
CASSFSPGQGGQPQHF
TGTGCCAGCAGTTTTTCTCCGGGACAGGGCGGTCAGCCCCAGCATTTT
>TRBJ1-5|.|.|13|TRBV7-2
CASSPGGVQPQHF
TGTGCCAGCAGCCCAGGAGGAGTCCAGCCCCAGCATTTT
>TRBJ2-3|.|TRBD2|15|TRBV2
CASNGLAGGSDTQYF
TGTGCCAGCAACGGACTAGCGGGAGGGTCAGATACGCAGTATTTT
>TRBJ2-7|.|TRBD1|15|TRBV7-8
CASSGPGTDLYEQYF
TGTGCCAGCAGCGGGCCCGGGACAGACCTCTACGAGCAGTACTTC
>TRBJ1-6|.|TRBD1|14|TRBV6-2/TRBV6-3
CASRYTGDSSPLHF
TGTGCCAGCAGGTACACAGGGGATTCTTCACCCCTCCACTTT
>TRBJ2-3|.|.|15|TRBV29-1
CSVDPRPTSTDTQYF
TGCAGCGTTGATCCCCGCCCGACAAGCACAGATACGCAGTATTTT
>TRBJ2-3|.|.|13|TRBV7-2
CASSLGPADTQYF
TGTGCCAGCAGCTTGGGGCCTGCAGATACGCAGTATTTT
>TRBJ1-1|.|.|14|TRBV3-1/TRBV3-2
CASSMYTTNTEAFF
TGTGCCAGCAGTATGTACACCACGAACACTGAAGCTTTCTTT
>TRBJ1-1|.|TRBD1|15|TRBV6-2/TRBV6-3
CASSTTARGQTEAFF
TGTGCCAGCAGTACAACCGCGAGGGGGCAAACTGAAGCTTTCTTT
>TRBJ2-1|.|TRBD1|13|TRBV27
CASSFDDRDQKFF
TGTGCCAGCAGTTTCGATGACAGGGATCAGAAATTCTTC
>TRBJ1-5|.|.|15|TRBV18
CASSGTAGVGQPQHF
TGTGCCAGCTCAGGAACGGCAGGGGTTGGACAGCCCCAGCATTTT
>TRBJ2-7|.|.|11|TRBV25-1
CASSLRGEQYF
TGTGCCAGCAGTCTTAGGGGCGAGCAGTACTTC
>TRBJ2-3|.|.|14|TRBV6-5
CASSPLPGGDTQYF
TGTGCCAGCAGTCCCCTACCCGGAGGTGATACGCAGTATTTT
>TRBJ1-2|.|.|13|TRBV6-5
CASSLQARYGYTF
TGTGCCAGCAGCCTACAGGCCCGCTATGGCTACACCTTC
>TRBJ2-4|.|.|14|TRBV7-9
CASTDQRGQNIQYF
TGTGCCAGCACCGACCAACGAGGGCAAAACATTCAGTACTTC
>TRBJ2-7|.|TRBD1|16|TRBV5-1
CASSLAPKGGPSEQYF
TGCGCCAGCAGCTTGGCCCCAAAAGGGGGCCCGAGCGAGCAGTACTTC
>TRBJ2-7|.|TRBD1|15|TRBV7-2
CASSSPGQSSYEQYF
TGTGCCAGCAGCTCCCCGGGACAGTCATCCTACGAGCAGTACTTC
>TRBJ1-2|few|.|15|TRBV14
CASSPYFPGSHGYTF
TGTGCCAGCAGCCCCTATTTCCCGGGGTCCCATGGCTACACCTTC
>TRBJ2-1|.|TRBD2|16|TRBV10-1
CASSESLASGRDEQFF
TGCGCCAGCAGTGAGTCTCTGGCTAGCGGGAGGGATGAGCAGTTCTTC
>TRBJ2-6|.|.|14|TRBV30
CAWRADSGANVLTF
TGTGCCTGGAGGGCCGACTCTGGGGCCAACGTCCTGACTTTC
>TRBJ2-3|.|.|18|TRBV24-1
CATSDFGGASARTDTQYF
TGTGCCACCAGTGATTTTGGAGGGGCTAGCGCCCGCACAGATACGCAGTATTTT
>TRBJ1-2|once|TRBD1|15|TRBV6-5
CASSSDRATNYGYTF
TGTGCCAGCAGTTCGGACAGGGCAACTAACTATGGCTACACCTTC
>TRBJ1-1|.|.|13|TRBV20-1
CSASSGVRTEAFF
TGCAGTGCTAGTTCAGGGGTCCGCACTGAAGCTTTCTTT
>TRBJ2-7|.|.|15|TRBV5-4
CASSLVQGSAYEQYF
TGTGCCAGCAGCTTGGTCCAGGGCTCGGCCTACGAGCAGTACTTC
>TRBJ2-7|.|.|13|TRBV6-5
CASSYSEGLEQYF
TGTGCCAGCAGTTACTCGGAGGGGCTCGAGCAGTACTTC
>TRBJ2-7|.|TRBD2|16|TRBV19
CASSTLTGLAVSEQYF
TGTGCCAGTAGTACGCTTACGGGACTAGCGGTCTCAGAGCAGTACTTC
>TRBJ2-1|.|TRBD2|14|TRBV6-6
CASVRTSGRNEQFF
TGTGCCAGCGTCCGGACTAGCGGGAGAAATGAGCAGTTCTTC
>TRBJ2-7|.|.|15|TRBV11-2
CATTVRLGSSYEQYF
TGTGCCACTACGGTTCGGTTAGGGAGCTCCTACGAGCAGTACTTC
>TRBJ1-2|.|.|13|TRBV12-3/TRBV12-4
CASSLQGRYGYTF
TGTGCCAGCAGTTTACAGGGTCGCTATGGCTACACCTTC
>TRBJ2-7|.|TRBD1|15|TRBV7-9
CASSKGQGRIYEQYF
TGTGCCAGCAGCAAGGGACAGGGGCGAATCTACGAGCAGTACTTC
>TRBJ2-2|.|.|14|TRBV5-4
CASSFRANTGELFF
TGTGCCAGCAGCTTTCGAGCTAACACCGGGGAGCTGTTTTTT
>TRBJ2-1|.|TRBD2|16|TRBV3-1/TRBV3-2
CASSQLRLAVDNEQFF
TGTGCCAGCAGCCAATTAAGGCTAGCGGTGGACAATGAGCAGTTCTTC
>TRBJ2-3|once|TRBD2|16|TRBV11-3
CASSARLSGSLDTQYF
TGTGCCAGCAGCGCCCGTCTTAGCGGGAGCTTAGATACGCAGTATTTT
>TRBJ1-1|once|.|12|TRBV11-3
CASSLDGNEAFF
TGTGCCAGCAGCTTAGACGGGAATGAAGCTTTCTTT
>TRBJ2-1|.|TRBD2|16|TRBV18
CASSPPSGLAGNEQFF
TGTGCCAGCTCACCACCGTCGGGACTAGCGGGAAATGAGCAGTTCTTC
>TRBJ2-7|.|.|14|TRBV29-1
CSVKPRGLTYEQYF
TGCAGCGTTAAGCCGCGGGGCCTCACCTACGAGCAGTACTTC